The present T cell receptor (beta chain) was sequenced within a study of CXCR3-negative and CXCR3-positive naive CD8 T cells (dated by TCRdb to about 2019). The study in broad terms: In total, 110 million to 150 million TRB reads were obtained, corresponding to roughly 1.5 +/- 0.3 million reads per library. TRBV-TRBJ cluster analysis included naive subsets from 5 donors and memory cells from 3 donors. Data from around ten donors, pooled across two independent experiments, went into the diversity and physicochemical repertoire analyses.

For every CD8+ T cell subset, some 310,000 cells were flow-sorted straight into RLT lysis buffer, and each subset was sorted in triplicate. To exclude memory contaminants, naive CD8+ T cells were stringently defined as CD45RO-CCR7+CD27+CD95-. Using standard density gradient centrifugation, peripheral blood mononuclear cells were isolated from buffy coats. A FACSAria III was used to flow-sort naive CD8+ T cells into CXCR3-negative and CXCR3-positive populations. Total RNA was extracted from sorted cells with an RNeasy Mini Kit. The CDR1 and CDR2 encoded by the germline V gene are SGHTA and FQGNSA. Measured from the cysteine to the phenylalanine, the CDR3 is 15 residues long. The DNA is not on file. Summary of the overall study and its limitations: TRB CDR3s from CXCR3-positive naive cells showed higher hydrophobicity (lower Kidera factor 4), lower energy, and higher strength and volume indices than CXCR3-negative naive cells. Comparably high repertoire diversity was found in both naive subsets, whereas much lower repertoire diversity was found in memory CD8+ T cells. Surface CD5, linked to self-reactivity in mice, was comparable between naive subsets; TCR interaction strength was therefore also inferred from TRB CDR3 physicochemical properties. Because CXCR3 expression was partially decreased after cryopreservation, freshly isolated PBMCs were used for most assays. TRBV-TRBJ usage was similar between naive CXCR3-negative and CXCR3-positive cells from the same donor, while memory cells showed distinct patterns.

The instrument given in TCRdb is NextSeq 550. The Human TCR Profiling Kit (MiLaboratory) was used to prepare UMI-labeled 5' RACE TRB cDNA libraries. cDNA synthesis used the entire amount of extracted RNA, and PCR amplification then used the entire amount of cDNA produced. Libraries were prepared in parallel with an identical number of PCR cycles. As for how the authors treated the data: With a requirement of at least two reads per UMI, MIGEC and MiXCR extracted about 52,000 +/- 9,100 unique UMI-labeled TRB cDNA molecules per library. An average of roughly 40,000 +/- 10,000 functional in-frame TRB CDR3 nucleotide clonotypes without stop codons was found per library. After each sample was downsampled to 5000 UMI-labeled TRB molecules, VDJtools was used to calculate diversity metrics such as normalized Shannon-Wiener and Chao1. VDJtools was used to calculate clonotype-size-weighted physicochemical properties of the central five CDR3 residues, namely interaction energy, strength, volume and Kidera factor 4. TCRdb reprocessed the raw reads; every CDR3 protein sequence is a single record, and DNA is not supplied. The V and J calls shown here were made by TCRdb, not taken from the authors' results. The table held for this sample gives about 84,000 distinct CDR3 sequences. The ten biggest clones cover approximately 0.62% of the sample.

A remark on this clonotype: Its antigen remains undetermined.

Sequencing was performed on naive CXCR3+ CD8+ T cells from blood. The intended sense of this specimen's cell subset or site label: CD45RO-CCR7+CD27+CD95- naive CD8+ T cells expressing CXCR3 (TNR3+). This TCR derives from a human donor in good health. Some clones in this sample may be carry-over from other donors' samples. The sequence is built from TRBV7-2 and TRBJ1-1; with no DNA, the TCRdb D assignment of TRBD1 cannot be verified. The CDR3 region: CASSKRWGANTEAFF.